These T cell receptor beta chains were read from a single sample in a study of PD-L1 blockade in urothelial cancer. Assay used: immunoSEQ multiplex PCR; TCRdb lists only in-frame clones, some missing. The repertoire holds some 40,000 clones, with 82% as singletons. Sequenced material: PBMCs, taken around atezolizumab (anti-PD-L1) treatment. Every receptor here comes from a man in his fifties or sixties with urothelial cancer. CDR3s include the opening cysteine and the closing phenylalanine or tryptophan. Fields, in order: D gene, J gene, V gene, clone size, CDR3 DNA, CDR3 protein. D genes are given only for firm matches. Clone size is not always given. Where it is, it says once, few, many or a class for expanded clones.

- | TRBJ1-3 | TRBV6-5 | - | TGTGCCAGCAGTAACGAGGGAAACACCATATATTTT | CASSNEGNTIYF
TRBD2 | TRBJ2-1 | TRBV6-1 | - | TGTGCCAGCAGTGAAATTGGGCGGGGGAGTTTCGACAATGAGCAGTTCTTC | CASSEIGRGSFDNEQFF
TRBD2 | TRBJ2-5 | TRBV7-2 | - | TGTGCCAGCAGCCTGAGGGCGGGCAGCGGGGGTACCCAAGAGACCCAGTACTTC | CASSLRAGSGGTQETQYF
TRBD1 | TRBJ2-1 | TRBV5-6 | - | TGTGCCAGCAGCTTGGCGGCAGGGGGCTCCTACAATGAGCAGTTCTTC | CASSLAAGGSYNEQFF
TRBD1 | TRBJ2-7 | TRBV28 | - | TGTGCCAGCAGTTTTATTCAGGACAGGATGAAGCAGTACTTC | CASSFIQDRMKQYF
- | TRBJ1-4 | TRBV18 | - | TGTGCCAGCTCACCCAATTCAGGGGCCGAAAAACTGTTTTTT | CASSPNSGAEKLFF
- | TRBJ1-2 | TRBV6-5 | few | TGTGCCAGCAGTTACCAGAAGAACTATGGCTACACCTTC | CASSYQKNYGYTF
- | TRBJ1-1 | TRBV28 | - | TGTGCCAGCAGTCCGAAACGGACAGCCACTGAAGCTTTCTTT | CASSPKRTATEAFF
- | TRBJ1-2 | TRBV4-1 | - | TGCGCCAGCAGCCATCCCCGTACAGAAGTATATGGCTACACCTTC | CASSHPRTEVYGYTF
TRBD1 | TRBJ1-5 | TRBV7-2 | - | TGTGCCAGCAGCCAGTACAGGGGATGGCCCCAGCATTTT | CASSQYRGWPQHF
TRBD1 | TRBJ1-3 | TRBV18 | - | TGTGCCAGCTCACCTTTTTCCGGGACAGGGGTTGGAAACACCATATATTTT | CASSPFSGTGVGNTIYF
- | TRBJ1-2 | TRBV7-2 | - | TGTGCCAGCAGCTCAGGGGTTGGCTACACCTTC | CASSSGVGYTF
- | TRBJ2-1 | TRBV7-9 | - | TGTGCCAGCAGCGCCAGCAGGGTGATTCCCTACAATGAGCAGTTCTTC | CASSASRVIPYNEQFF
- | TRBJ1-3 | TRBV12-2 | - | TGTGCAAGTCGAGCGGGGTGTTACTCTGGAAACACCATATATTTT | CASRAGCYSGNTIYF
- | TRBJ1-5 | TRBV5-3 | few | TGTGCCAGAAGCTTTTATCGGAGGAGACCCAATCAGCCCCAGCATTTT | CARSFYRRRPNQPQHF
TRBD1 | TRBJ1-1 | TRBV18 | once | TGTGCCAGCTCACTATGGACAGGGGAGAACACTGAAGCTTTCTTT | CASSLWTGENTEAFF
- | TRBJ2-2 | TRBV5-1 | - | TGCGCCAGCAGCCCAGGGGCTAGCGGAGCCGGGGAGCTGTTTTTT | CASSPGASGAGELFF
- | TRBJ1-6 | TRBV27 | - | TGTGCCAGCAGGCCCGGGGGGTTCTATAATTCACCCCTCCACTTT | CASRPGGFYNSPLHF
- | TRBJ1-5 | TRBV2 | - | TGTGCCAGCCTCCGGGATCGCAATCAGCCCCAGCATTTT | CASLRDRNQPQHF
TRBD2 | TRBJ2-5 | TRBV4-1 | - | TGCGCCAGCAGCCAATTAGCGGGGGGGCCCGAGACCCAGTACTTC | CASSQLAGGPETQYF